This T cell receptor beta chain was retrieved from a study of cytomegalovirus exposure and HLA in healthy donors. Healthy bone marrow donors made up the donor group. 13 Jbeta primers and 60 Vbeta primers were used for the PCR. Generated by immunoSEQ multiplex PCR, the TCRdb table keeps only in-frame clones and is missing some. This table holds around 190,000 clones, approximately 86% found once. For this clone: Its cognate antigen is unknown.

Overall study findings and caveats: Using a false discovery rate of 0.05, a later analysis showed that 15,000 to 20,000 TCR beta sequences were associated with HLA alleles.

Sequenced input: PBMCs. The clonotype was recovered from a woman in her 30s in good health and CMV-seronegative.

The CDR3 region has the DNA TGTGCCAGCAGCCGGCGGACTAGCGGACCATACGAGCAGTACTTC. Protein product: CASSRRTSGPYEQYF. The chain employs TRBV7-2 and TRBJ2-7, with TRBD2 matching 10 bases. Germline trimming cut 5 bases from V and 4 bases from J; bases unmatched to any gene: 8. The CDR3 is 15 amino acids. The germline V gene has CDR1 SGHTA and CDR2 FQGNSA. The full variable domain, with the rest looked up from reference TRBV7-2 and TRBJ2-7, is GAGVSQSPSNKVTEKGKDVELRCDPISGHTALYWYRQSLGQGLEFLIYFQGNSAPDKSGLPSDRFSAERTGGSVSTLTIQRTQQEDSAVYLCASSRRTSGPYEQYFGPGTRLTVT.